The 22 T cell receptor beta chains given below trace back to one sample, sequenced in a study of cytomegalovirus exposure and HLA in healthy donors. The primer mix had 60 Vbeta and 13 Jbeta primers. TCRdb's copy holds only in-frame clones and misses some; the assay was immunoSEQ multiplex PCR. The sample lists 170,000 or so clones, 70% to 85% seen once, with 1.4% in the top ten. Sequenced: PBMCs. Receptors were obtained from a woman in her twenties or thirties in good health and CMV-seropositive.

The chain couples TRBV10-1 to TRBJ2-7, with unresolved D. V was trimmed by 2 bases and J by 5 bases, leaving 4 bases between them. The germline CDR1 and CDR2 sequences are WNHNN and SYGVQD (reference sequence). The CDR3 loop spans 11 amino acids. Here the CDR3 reads CASSERDEQYF. CDR3 bases: TGCGCCAGCAGTGAGCGGGACGAGCAGTACTTC.

This clone was detected a few times. The chain carries TRBV25-1 and TRBJ2-5; D gene uncertain. The CDR3 loop spans 13 amino acids. V was shortened by 3 bases and J by 4 bases, with 9 bases between the two germline ends. The germline gives CDR1 MGHDK, CDR2 SYGVNS. The CDR3 sequence: CASSDTVTETQYF. DNA for the CDR3: TGTGCCAGCAGTGATACAGTCACAGAGACCCAGTACTTC.

This clone was counted only a few times. Distinct nucleotide sequences in the sample also encode this CDR3. V is TRBV5-1 and J is TRBJ2-7; D perhaps matches TRBD2 (6 bases). V was pared by 1 base and J by 0 bases, with 8 bases between. The germline CDR1 and CDR2 sequences are SGHRS and YFSETQ. The CDR3 extends over 14 amino acids. CDR3: CASSLSGGSYEQYF. The CDR3 DNA reads as TGCGCCAGCAGCTTGTCCGGGGGCTCCTACGAGCAGTACTTC.

The rearrangement joins TRBV15 to TRBJ1-5; TRBD1 is a possible D gene (5 bases). The ends were cut back, 5 bases at V and 0 bases at J, with 11 bases in the middle. The CDR3 is 15 residues long. CDR1 is LNHNV and CDR2 is YYDKDF in the germline V gene (reference sequence). DNA of the CDR3: TGTGCCACCAGCCCGGGGGTTAATAGCAATCAGCCCCAGCATTTT. As protein: CATSPGVNSNQPQHF.

V gene TRBV11-3 combines with J gene TRBJ1-1, with D uncertain. The CDR3 spans 13 residues. Germline values: CDR1 SGHNT, CDR2 YENEEA. Trimming shortened V by 2 bases and J by 6 bases, and 10 bases separated the two germline ends. The CDR3, as DNA: TGTGCCAGCAGCTTACTAGATGTAGCTGAAGCTTTCTTT. This codes for CASSLLDVAEAFF.

The gene calls are TRBV6-5 and TRBJ2-5; maybe TRBD1 (6 bases). The CDR3 sequence is 14 residues long. Germline V lookup: CDR1 MNHEY, CDR2 SVGAGI. The V and J ends lost 5 bases and 5 bases respectively, with 15 bases between them. CDR3 protein: CASSEGWGRETQYF. CDR3 bases: TGTGCCAGCAGTGAGGGTTGGGGGCGCGAGACCCAGTACTTC.

The chain uses TRBV5-5 and TRBJ2-7; D remains unclear. The CDR3 runs to 14 residues. Trimming stripped 0 bases from V and 5 bases from J, with 12 bases between. Germline-derived CDR1 and CDR2 are SGHKS and YYEKEE (reference sequence). CDR3 DNA sequence: TGTGCCAGCAGCTTGGCTTCTCTAGGAGACGAGCAGTACTTC. Translation: CASSLASLGDEQYF.

This chain connects TRBV4-1 to TRBJ1-5; TRBD1 is a possible D gene (5 bases). The germline V gene encodes CDR1 MGHRA and CDR2 YSYEKL. This CDR3 has 15 amino acids. V shed 1 base and J shed 11 bases, with 18 bases lying between them. In nucleotides, the CDR3 is TGCGCCAGCAGCCAAGGAGAAGGGGAATTGCGGACCCAGCATTTT. Translating it yields CASSQGEGELRTQHF.

This chain joins TRBV7-9 and TRBJ2-1; weak D call: TRBD1 (5 bases). CDR1 SEHNR and CDR2 FQNEAQ come from the germline V gene (reference sequence). The length of the CDR3 is 17 residues. Between the trimmed V and J ends, which lost 4 bases and 5 bases, there was a span of 21 bases. The CDR3 DNA follows: TGTGCCAGCAGCTACCTAGGGGCCGGCCTCTCGAACAATGAGCAGTTCTTC. This translates into CASSYLGAGLSNNEQFF.

The chain joins TRBV19 to TRBJ1-2, with D perhaps TRBD1 (6 bases). The CDR3 loop spans 19 amino acids. CDR1 LNHDA and CDR2 SQIVND come from the germline V gene (reference sequence). The V end lost 7 bases, the J end lost 0 bases, and 27 bases lay between the germline ends. The CDR3 coding sequence is TGTGCCAGTACTAACCGCCTGTGGTCCAGACAGGAAACTAACTATGGCTACACCTTC. This translates into CASTNRLWSRQETNYGYTF. Variable domain in full (rest from reference TRBV19 and TRBJ1-2): DGGITQSPKYLFRKEGQNVTLSCEQNLNHDAMYWYRQDPGQGLRLIYYSQIVNDFQKGDIAEGYSVSREKKESFPLTVTSAQKNPTAFYLCASTNRLWSRQETNYGYTFGSGTRLTVV.

This clone was seen just once. The chain is built from TRBV2 and TRBJ2-7; D unresolved. Per germline, CDR1 SNHLY and CDR2 FYNNEI. The CDR3 consists of 12 residues. Here the CDR3 reads CFKQKAAYEQYF. DNA for the CDR3: TGTTTCAAGCAGAAGGCGGCATACGAGCAGTACTTC.

V gene TRBV21-1 combines with J gene TRBJ2-1; the table's D call TRBD1 went unverified against the DNA. TRBV21-1 counts as a pseudogene. The CDR3 runs to 12 residues. CDR3 loop: CASRQGALEQFF. CDR3 coding DNA: TGTGCCAGCAGACAGGGGGCTCTGGAGCAGTTCTTC.

This sequence joins TRBV5-1 and TRBJ2-7; the D gene is possibly TRBD2 (5 bases). The CDR3 totals 15 residues. Trimming shortened V by 7 bases and J by 3 bases, and 20 bases separated the two germline ends. Germline V gene sequence: CDR1 SGHRS, CDR2 YFSETQ. The CDR3 protein is CASSPLGGSIYEQYF. In nucleotides, the CDR3 is TGCGCCAGCTCCCCTTTGGGCGGGTCTATCTACGAGCAGTACTTC. Together with reference TRBV5-1 and TRBJ2-7, the CDR3 gives the full variable domain: KAGVTQTPRYLIKTRGQQVTLSCSPISGHRSVSWYQQTPGQGLQFLFEYFSETQRNKGNFPGRFSGRQFSNSRSEMNVSTLELGDSALYLCASSPLGGSIYEQYFGPGTRLTVT.

CDR3 in DNA: TGCAGCGTTGAAGATGGGTTGGGGGGGCCCTACGAGCAGTACTTC. Translation: CSVEDGLGGPYEQYF. This chain connects TRBV29-1 to TRBJ2-7; maybe TRBD2 (7 bases). Germline assignment: CDR1 SQVTM and CDR2 ANQGSEA. V lost 0 bases and J 2 bases, leaving 14 bases between the germline ends. The CDR3 spans 15 residues.

The chain recombines TRBV27 with TRBJ1-1, with 9 positions matching TRBD1. Looked up from germline, CDR1 is MNHEY and CDR2 is SMNVEV (reference sequence). This CDR3 region has 15 residues. V lost 4 bases, J lost 4 bases, and 7 bases stayed unmatched. CDR3 nucleotide sequence: TGTGCCAGCAGTTCACAGGGGGCCTATGGCACTGAAGCTTTCTTT. This codes for CASSSQGAYGTEAFF.

The J gene is TRBJ2-1, the V gene TRBV9, with a tentative D call TRBD2 (6 bases). Per germline, CDR1 SGDLS and CDR2 YYNGEE. This CDR3 contains 17 residues. The ends were cut back, 3 bases at V and 7 bases at J, with 23 bases in the middle. The CDR3 bases are TGTGCCAGCAGCGCCATGGGGATCGGAGGGCCATGGAATGAGCAGTTCTTC. It is translated as CASSAMGIGGPWNEQFF.

This clone has only a few counts. This chain joins TRBV27 and TRBJ1-1, with D possibly TRBD1 on 6 matching bases. V was cut by 4 bases and J by 1 base, with 16 bases left in between. The CDR3 length is 16 residues. CDR1 and CDR2 (germline): MNHEY, SMNVEV (reference sequence). The CDR3 DNA reads as TGTGCCAGCAGTTCCCCAACCTCGGACAGGAACACTGAAGCTTTCTTT. As protein: CASSSPTSDRNTEAFF.

The DNA for the CDR3 is TGCGCCAGCAGTCGTTATCTAGGCACCCAGTACTTC. It specifies CASSRYLGTQYF. The chain carries TRBV23-1 and TRBJ2-5; D is ambiguous. TRBV23-1 is reported as an ORF; its role is uncertain. The ends were cut back, 4 bases at V and 8 bases at J, with 11 bases in the middle. The CDR3 loop spans 12 amino acids.

CDR3 sequence: CASTEGAYEQYF. Written as DNA, the CDR3 is TGTGCCAGCACCGAGGGGGCCTACGAGCAGTACTTC. J is TRBJ2-7 and V is TRBV13; D perhaps matches TRBD1 (6 bases). Trimming removed 7 bases from V and 2 bases from J, with 9 bases in between. There are 12 residues in the CDR3. CDR1 and CDR2 from the germline V gene are PRHDT and FYEKMQ (reference sequence). Variable domain in full (rest from reference TRBV13 and TRBJ2-7): AAGVIQSPRHLIKEKRETATLKCYPIPRHDTVYWYQQGPGQDPQFLISFYEKMQSDKGSIPDRFSAQQFSDYHSELNMSSLELGDSALYFCASTEGAYEQYFGPGTRLTVT.

The genes are TRBV5-1 and TRBJ1-2; no firm D call. This CDR3 is built from 13 residues. Germline V CDR1 and CDR2: SGHRS, YFSETQ. The V and J ends lost 4 bases and 2 bases respectively, with 9 bases between them. The CDR3 nucleotides are TGCGCCAGCAGCGTAGACGGGAACTATGGCTACACCTTC. This sequence encodes CASSVDGNYGYTF.

J is TRBJ2-7 and V is TRBV10-3; no definite D call. CDR3 length: 13 amino acids. In germline, CDR1 is ENHRY, CDR2 SYGVKD. The V end was cut by 0 bases, the J end by 1 base, with 4 bases between. This chain's CDR3 is CAISESTSYEQYF. The DNA of the CDR3 is TGTGCCATCAGTGAGTCGACTTCCTACGAGCAGTACTTC.

V is TRBV7-2 and J is TRBJ2-1; D is possibly TRBD1 (6 bases). Germline CDR1 SGHTA, CDR2 FQGNSA. The CDR3 sequence is 16 residues long. Trimming stripped 1 base from V and 6 bases from J, with 16 bases between. DNA of the CDR3: TGTGCCAGCAGCTTAGTTCGGAGACAGGAGAGCAATGAGCAGTTCTTC. Translating it yields CASSLVRRQESNEQFF.